This T cell receptor (beta chain) originates from a study of T cell responses to AZD1222 COVID-19 vaccine. Study results and caveats: The CD4 TCRs associated with vaccination extended across spike and predominated at 160-218 and 743-854. Clonal diversity may have been underestimated, and the donors were mostly white British, with more females than males.

CDR1 is LNHDA and CDR2 is SQIVND in the germline V gene (reference sequence). The V end was cut by 3 bases, the J end by 5 bases, with 10 bases between. The CDR3 has 13 amino acids. Profiling relied on immunoSEQ multiplex PCR, and the TCRdb table lists in-frame clones only, not all of them. The sample yields around 130,000 clones, nearly 90% seen once. This clone was counted a single time. Its antigen remains unidentified. Sequencing used peripheral blood, obtained 28 days after the second AZD1222 dose. This sequence was found in an adult who received the AZD1222 COVID-19 vaccine. V is TRBV19 and J is TRBJ1-2; tentative D call: TRBD1 (5 bases). The CDR3 loop reads CASSMGPGYGYTF. Here the CDR3 DNA reads TGTGCCAGTAGTATGGGGCCGGGGTATGGCTACACCTTC.